This T cell receptor beta chain was documented in a study of immune evolution from preneoplasia to lung adenocarcinoma. Clones were read by immunoSEQ multiplex PCR, and TCRdb kept only the in-frame ones, dropping some. The repertoire holds about 8,200 clones, with about 81% as singletons. Between the mid-2010s and the late 2010s, patients underwent resection in Japan or China. Histologic diagnosis was independently verified by two lung pathologists. CDR1 and CDR2 from the germline V gene are SGHRS and YFSETQ. This CDR3 has 13 residues. V was shortened by 1 base and J by 3 bases, with 7 bases between the two germline ends.

The sequencing input was FFPE minimally invasive lung adenocarcinoma tissue. The receptor comes from an older person with lung adenocarcinoma. This chain uses TRBV5-1 with TRBJ1-1; D remains unclear. The CDR3 here is CASSLLWDTEAFF. The DNA for the CDR3 is TGCGCCAGCAGCTTGTTGTGGGACACTGAAGCTTTCTTT.